This entry lists 27 T cell receptor beta chains sequenced from one sample in a study of shared clonotypes between healthy human individuals (dated by TCRdb to the early 2020s). Library preparation used the immunoSEQ multiplex PCR assay. Sourced from immuneACCESS, this table was stored by TCRdb with only in-frame sequences that have V and J called. A share of the clones is absent; for the studies checked, an unresolved V gene accounts for under half, and the remainder has no known explanation. The sample table lists some 1,100,000 clones, around 78% of them with a count of one. The ten largest account for 0.52% of the sample. The sequenced material came from memory CD4+ T cells from PBMCs. Per the publication, the cell subset or site label means: CD45RA-negative fraction. These receptors were taken from a man aged 18 to 30 in good health. Some clones in this sample may be carry-over from other donors' samples.

This clone was detected only a few times. J is TRBJ2-4 and V is TRBV5-8; D ambiguous. The germline CDR1 and CDR2 sequences are SGHTS and YDEGEE. The ends were cut back, 4 bases at V and 7 bases at J, with 15 bases in the middle. The CDR3 extends over 14 amino acids. CDR3 in amino acids: CASSREWAVNIQYF. CDR3 coding DNA: TGTGCCAGCAGCCGAGAGTGGGCCGTGAACATTCAGTACTTC.

This chain joins TRBV18 and TRBJ2-7; 7 bases line up with TRBD1. The CDR3 is 14 amino acids. The germline V gene has CDR1 KGHSH and CDR2 LQKENI. Trimming at V came to 3 bases and at J to 3 bases, leaving 5 bases not matched to a gene. The CDR3, as DNA: TGTGCCAGCTCACCGAAAGGGGGCGTCTACGAGCAGTACTTC. Translating gives CASSPKGGVYEQYF.

The genes are TRBV5-4 and TRBJ2-7; tentatively, D is TRBD1 or TRBD2 (5 bases each). V dropped 4 bases and J dropped 3 bases, with 17 bases sitting between them. Germline V gene lookup returns CDR1 SGHNT and CDR2 YYREEE (reference sequence). This CDR3 is built from 15 residues. The CDR3 loop is CASSDQRDGLYEQYF. The CDR3 coding sequence is TGTGCCAGCAGCGACCAAAGGGACGGACTCTACGAGCAGTACTTC.

This chain uses TRBV30 with TRBJ1-6; 7 bases are shared with TRBD1. The V segment lost 0 bases and the J segment 0 bases; nucleotides outside the gene matches: 2. Germline values: CDR1 GTSNPN, CDR2 SVGIG (reference sequence). The CDR3 is 16 amino acids. The CDR3 spells CAWSVQGSSYNSPLHF. CDR3 sequence (DNA): TGTGCCTGGAGTGTACAGGGGAGCTCCTATAATTCACCCCTCCACTTT.

This clone was seen many times. The chain uses TRBV6-6 and TRBJ1-2; TRBD1 matches 7 bases. Trimming removed 10 bases from V and 8 bases from J; junction bases left unmatched: 16. CDR3 length equals 14 residues. The germline V gene encodes CDR1 MNHNY and CDR2 SVGAGI (reference sequence). In DNA, the CDR3 is TGTGCCACCATGGGAGGGGGCTACCTTAAAGGCTACACCTTC. It specifies CATMGGGYLKGYTF.

The chain recombines TRBV10-1 with TRBJ2-7; 8 bases agree with TRBD1. The germline CDR1 and CDR2 sequences are WNHNN and SYGVQD (reference sequence). After removal of 3 bases from V and 2 bases from J, the junction contained 6 bases not matched to a gene. CDR3 length: 15 residues. The CDR3 loop is CASSEARDRPYEQYF. The DNA of the CDR3 is TGCGCCAGCAGTGAAGCCCGGGACAGGCCCTACGAGCAGTACTTC.

This clone showed up just once. This chain links TRBV2 with TRBJ2-7; possible D gene TRBD1, 5 bases. Germline CDR1 SNHLY, CDR2 FYNNEI. Trimming removed 1 base at V and 2 bases at J, with 6 bases between. This CDR3 has 13 amino acids. In nucleotides, the CDR3 is TGTGCCAGCAGTGAAGGGGGCGCCTACGAGCAGTACTTC. It is translated as CASSEGGAYEQYF. Full variable domain (rest looked up from reference TRBV2 and TRBJ2-7): EPEVTQTPSHQVTQMGQEVILRCVPISNHLYFYWYRQILGQKVEFLVSFYNNEISEKSEIFDDQFSVERPDGSNFTLKIRSTKLEDSAMYFCASSEGGAYEQYFGPGTRLTVT.

This clone has just one count. The CDR3 here is CASSLRAGTLAGGYTF. In DNA form, the CDR3 reads TGTGCCAGCAGCCTCAGGGCGGGTACCCTAGCAGGTGGCTACACCTTC. This chain links TRBV6-8 with TRBJ1-2; perhaps TRBD1 as D (5 bases). CDR1 MNHGY and CDR2 SAAAGT come from the germline V gene. CDR3 length: 16 residues. With 6 bases removed from V and 7 bases from J, the gap between germline ends came to 24 bases.

As DNA, the CDR3 is TGTGCCAGCAGACCCAGACTAGCGGGAGGGATCGAGCAGTACTTC. This encodes CASRPRLAGGIEQYF. The chain recombines TRBV2 with TRBJ2-7; 14 bases line up with TRBD2. The trim removed 6 bases at V and 6 bases at J, leaving 7 bases unmatched. The length of the CDR3 is 15 residues. The germline gives CDR1 SNHLY, CDR2 FYNNEI.

This sequence joins TRBV5-1 and TRBJ2-7; 9 nucleotides match TRBD1. The junction had 5 bases not matched to a gene; V was cut back by 7 bases and J by 0 bases. The CDR3 contains 14 residues. Germline V CDR1 and CDR2: SGHRS, YFSETQ. Here the CDR3 DNA reads TGCGCCAGCGGGGCGACAGGGGGCTCCTACGAGCAGTACTTC. Translated: CASGATGGSYEQYF. The variable domain in full, with the rest retrieved from reference TRBV5-1 and TRBJ2-7, is KAGVTQTPRYLIKTRGQQVTLSCSPISGHRSVSWYQQTPGQGLQFLFEYFSETQRNKGNFPGRFSGRQFSNSRSEMNVSTLELGDSALYLCASGATGGSYEQYFGPGTRLTVT.

This chain connects TRBV28 to TRBJ2-7; perhaps TRBD2 as D (6 bases). The CDR3 runs 15 residues. Germline V gene lookup returns CDR1 MDHEN and CDR2 SYDVKM. The V end lost 5 bases, the J end lost 4 bases, and 18 bases lay between the germline ends. CDR3: CASSPGGTASYEQYF. In nucleotides, the CDR3 is TGTGCCAGCAGTCCGGGTGGGACTGCCTCATACGAGCAGTACTTC.

The rearrangement links TRBV7-3 to TRBJ1-2; D ambiguous. Germline V gene lookup returns CDR1 SGHTA and CDR2 FQGTGA. V lost 3 bases, J lost 8 bases, and 13 bases lay in between. The CDR3 spans 13 residues. The CDR3 DNA reads as TGTGCCAGCAGCTTGGGCAGCAAAGGCGGCTACACCTTC. It codes for CASSLGSKGGYTF.

This clone occurred once. The V gene is TRBV10-3, the J gene TRBJ2-3; D uncertain. Trimming left V 4 bases short and J 1 base short, with 6 bases between. Germline CDR1 ENHRY, CDR2 SYGVKD. This CDR3 is 13 amino acids long. CDR3 bases: TGTGCCATCAGTGGGATAGGCACAGATACGCAGTATTTT. This encodes CAISGIGTDTQYF.

The chain uses TRBV18 and TRBJ2-1, with 9 nucleotides matching TRBD2. The ends lost 3 bases at V and 7 bases at J; junction bases unmatched: 4. The CDR3 is 14 residues long. Germline CDR1 reads KGHSH; CDR2 reads LQKENI. This CDR3 reads CASSPQSGRNEQFF. The CDR3 DNA reads TGTGCCAGCTCACCCCAAAGCGGGAGGAATGAGCAGTTCTTC. Full variable domain (rest looked up from reference TRBV18 and TRBJ2-1): NAGVMQNPRHLVRRRGQEARLRCSPMKGHSHVYWYRQLPEEGLKFMVYLQKENIIDESGMPKERFSAEFPKEGPSILRIQQVVRGDSAAYFCASSPQSGRNEQFFGPGTRLTVL.

The chain carries TRBV19 and TRBJ1-2; a weak D match, TRBD1 (5 bases). This CDR3 is built from 15 residues. Germline V gene lookup returns CDR1 LNHDA and CDR2 SQIVND (reference sequence). With 7 bases removed from V and 7 bases from J, the gap between germline ends came to 22 bases. This CDR3 is CASTTTFGQGSGYTF. CDR3 DNA sequence: TGTGCCAGTACTACTACCTTTGGGCAGGGAAGTGGCTACACCTTC.

The V gene is TRBV7-2, the J gene TRBJ2-3; perhaps TRBD2 as D (6 bases). This CDR3 comprises 14 residues. CDR1 is SGHTA, CDR2 FQGNSA, per germline. Trimming left V 5 bases short and J 4 bases short, with 13 bases between. CDR3 in DNA: TGTGCCAGCAGCCTCAGGTGGGGGGCAGATACGCAGTATTTT. Residues: CASSLRWGADTQYF. Variable domain in full (rest from reference TRBV7-2 and TRBJ2-3): GAGVSQSPSNKVTEKGKDVELRCDPISGHTALYWYRQSLGQGLEFLIYFQGNSAPDKSGLPSDRFSAERTGGSVSTLTIQRTQQEDSAVYLCASSLRWGADTQYFGPGTRLTVL.

This rearrangement joins TRBV5-4 to TRBJ2-5; perhaps TRBD1 as D (6 bases). The germline V gene has CDR1 SGHNT and CDR2 YYREEE (reference sequence). The V and J ends lost 4 bases and 5 bases respectively, with 18 bases between them. This CDR3 has 15 amino acids. For the CDR3, the DNA is TGTGCCAGCAGCGTCACAGGGAGTGGCGGGGAGACCCAGTACTTC. It translates to CASSVTGSGGETQYF.

The V gene is TRBV4-2, the J gene TRBJ2-3, with TRBD2 identical over 8 bases. V was clipped by 1 base and J by 3 bases; unmatched bases: 6. Germline CDR1 LGHNA, CDR2 YNFKEQ. The CDR3 spans 16 residues. The CDR3 loop is CASSQVGVAGTDTQYF. Here the CDR3 DNA reads TGTGCCAGCAGCCAAGTGGGAGTAGCGGGGACAGATACGCAGTATTTT.

This clone was seen a single time. DNA of the CDR3: TGCGCCAGCAGCCAAGTAAGACGCCATGAGCAGTTCTTC. Residues: CASSQVRRHEQFF. This rearrangement joins TRBV4-3 to TRBJ2-1; D is ambiguous. V was clipped by 1 base and J by 8 bases, with 9 bases between them. From germline, CDR1 is LGHNA and CDR2 YSLEER. This CDR3 is 13 amino acids long.

This clone occurred many times. The chain joins TRBV19 to TRBJ2-5, with D perhaps given as TRBD1 or TRBD2 (6 bases each). The V end lost 6 bases, the J end lost 4 bases, and 21 bases lay between the germline ends. Germline CDR1 and CDR2: LNHDA and SQIVND (reference sequence). The CDR3 totals 16 residues. As DNA, the CDR3 is TGTGCCAGTAGGGCCTTGAAGTACGGGGGCGCAGAGACCCAGTACTTC. It encodes CASRALKYGGAETQYF.

The rearrangement joins TRBV28 to TRBJ1-2, with 8 bases fitting TRBD1. CDR3 length equals 13 residues. From germline, CDR1 is MDHEN and CDR2 SYDVKM. V shed 2 bases, J shed 6 bases, and the junction held 2 bases outside the gene matches. The CDR3 here is CASSLTGGNGYTF. CDR3 sequence (DNA): TGTGCCAGCAGTTTAACAGGGGGGAATGGCTACACCTTC.

The chain joins TRBV9 to TRBJ1-2, with D hard to call. Trimming removed 3 bases at V and 4 bases at J, with 16 bases between. This CDR3 has 15 residues. CDR1 is SGDLS and CDR2 is YYNGEE in the germline V gene. The CDR3, as DNA: TGTGCCAGCAGCGGAAATCCCGACGGATCCTATGGCTACACCTTC. Translated, it gives CASSGNPDGSYGYTF. The variable domain in full, completed from reference TRBV9 and TRBJ1-2, reads DSGVTQTPKHLITATGQRVTLRCSPRSGDLSVYWYQQSLDQGLQFLIQYYNGEERAKGNILERFSAQQFPDLHSELNLSSLELGDSALYFCASSGNPDGSYGYTFGSGTRLTVV.

The gene calls are TRBV10-3 and TRBJ2-2; 13 bases fit TRBD2. With V trimmed by 3 bases and J by 6 bases, 10 bases remained unmatched. Germline V gene lookup returns CDR1 ENHRY and CDR2 SYGVKD. The CDR3 runs to 18 residues. The CDR3 DNA reads TGTGCCATCAGTGAATCGCGGACTAGCGGGAGTTGGGCCGGGGAGCTGTTTTTT. Translation: CAISESRTSGSWAGELFF.

The V and J genes are TRBV27 and TRBJ2-2; maybe TRBD2 (5 bases). The CDR3 loop spans 14 amino acids. V lost 9 bases, J lost 4 bases, and 15 bases lay in between. Germline values: CDR1 MNHEY, CDR2 SMNVEV (reference sequence). The CDR3 nucleotides are TGTGCCAGTTCACACGGACTCCGCACCGGGGAGCTGTTTTTT. Its protein product is CASSHGLRTGELFF.

The chain couples TRBV28 to TRBJ2-1; D is unclear. The V and J ends lost 6 bases and 6 bases respectively, with 15 bases between them. This CDR3 region has 14 residues. Germline assignment: CDR1 MDHEN and CDR2 SYDVKM. The CDR3 sequence: CASRQAGYSNEQFF. The CDR3 DNA sequence: TGTGCCAGCAGGCAGGCAGGCTACTCCAATGAGCAGTTCTTC.

The genes are TRBV6-5 and TRBJ2-7; weak D call: TRBD2 (5 bases). Trimming shortened V by 5 bases and J by 2 bases, and 10 bases separated the two germline ends. The CDR3 contains 13 residues. CDR1 is MNHEY, CDR2 SVGAGI, per germline. The DNA for the CDR3 is TGTGCCAGCAGTCCCCCGGGGACCTACGAGCAGTACTTC. This sequence encodes CASSPPGTYEQYF.

V gene TRBV27 combines with J gene TRBJ1-5; perhaps TRBD1 as D (6 bases). The CDR3 totals 15 residues. From germline, CDR1 is MNHEY and CDR2 SMNVEV (reference sequence). V was shortened by 3 bases and J by 3 bases, with 12 bases between the two germline ends. The CDR3 DNA is TGTGCCAGCAGTTTCGTACAGGGTCCCAATCAGCCCCAGCATTTT. Its protein product is CASSFVQGPNQPQHF.